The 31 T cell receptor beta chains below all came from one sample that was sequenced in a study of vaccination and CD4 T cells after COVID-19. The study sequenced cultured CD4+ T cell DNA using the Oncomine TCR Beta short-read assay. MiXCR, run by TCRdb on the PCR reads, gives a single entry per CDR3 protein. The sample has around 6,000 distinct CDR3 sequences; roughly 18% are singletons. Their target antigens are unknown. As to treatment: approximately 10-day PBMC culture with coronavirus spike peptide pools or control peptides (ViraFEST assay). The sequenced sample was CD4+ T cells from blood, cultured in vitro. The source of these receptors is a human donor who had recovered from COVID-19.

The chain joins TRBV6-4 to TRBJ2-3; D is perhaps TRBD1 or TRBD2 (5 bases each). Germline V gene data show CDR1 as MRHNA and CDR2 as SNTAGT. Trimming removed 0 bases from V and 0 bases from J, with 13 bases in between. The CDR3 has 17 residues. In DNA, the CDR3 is TGTGCCAGCAGTGACTCGGGGGAGTGGGCTAGCACAGATACGCAGTATTTT. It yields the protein CASSDSGEWASTDTQYF.

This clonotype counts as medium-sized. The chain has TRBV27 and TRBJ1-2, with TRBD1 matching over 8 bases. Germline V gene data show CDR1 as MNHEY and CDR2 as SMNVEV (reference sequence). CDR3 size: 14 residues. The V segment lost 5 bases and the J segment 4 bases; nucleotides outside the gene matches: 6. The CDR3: CASSARQGTYGYTF. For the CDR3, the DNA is TGTGCCAGCAGTGCCCGACAGGGGACCTATGGCTACACCTTC.

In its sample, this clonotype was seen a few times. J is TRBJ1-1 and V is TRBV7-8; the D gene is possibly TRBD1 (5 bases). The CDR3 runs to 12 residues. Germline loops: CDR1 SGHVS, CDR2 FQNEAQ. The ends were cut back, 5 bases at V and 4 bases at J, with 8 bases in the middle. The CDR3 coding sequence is TGTGCCAGCAGCCGGGGGGGCACTGAAGCTTTCTTT. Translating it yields CASSRGGTEAFF. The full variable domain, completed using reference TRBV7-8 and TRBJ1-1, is GAGVSQSPRYKVAKRGQDVALRCDPISGHVSLFWYQQALGQGPEFLTYFQNEAQLDKSGLPSDRFFAERPEGSVSTLKIQRTQQEDSAVYLCASSRGGTEAFFGQGTRLTVV.

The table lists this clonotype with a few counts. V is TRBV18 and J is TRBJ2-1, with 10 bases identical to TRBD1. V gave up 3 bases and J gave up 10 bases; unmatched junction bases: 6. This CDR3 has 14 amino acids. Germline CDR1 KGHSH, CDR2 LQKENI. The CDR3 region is CASSPGQGQGEQFF. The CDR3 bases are TGTGCCAGCTCACCGGGACAGGGGCAAGGGGAGCAGTTCTTC.

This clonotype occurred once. For the CDR3, the DNA is TGTGCCAGCAGCTTAGGTCGCTTTGGGGGGGGGCGAGGGAATGAGCAGTTCTTC. Translation: CASSLGRFGGGRGNEQFF. The V call is TRBV7-9, the J call TRBJ2-1; D might be TRBD2 (7 bases). The V and J ends lost 1 base and 7 bases respectively, with 23 bases between them. Germline V gene lookup returns CDR1 SEHNR and CDR2 FQNEAQ (reference sequence). The CDR3 runs 18 residues.

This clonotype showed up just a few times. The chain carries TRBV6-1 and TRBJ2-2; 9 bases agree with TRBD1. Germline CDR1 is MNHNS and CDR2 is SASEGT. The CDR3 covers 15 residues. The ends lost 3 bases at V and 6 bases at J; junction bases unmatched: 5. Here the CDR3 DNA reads TGTGCCAGCAGTGACTGGACAGGGGTGGCCGGGGAGCTGTTTTTT. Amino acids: CASSDWTGVAGELFF.

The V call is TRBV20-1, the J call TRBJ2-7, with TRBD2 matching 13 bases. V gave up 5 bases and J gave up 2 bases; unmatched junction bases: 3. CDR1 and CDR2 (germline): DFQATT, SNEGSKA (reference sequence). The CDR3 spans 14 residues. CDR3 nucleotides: TGCAGTGCTGTACTAGCGGGAGGGCCCTACGAGCAGTACTTC. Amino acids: CSAVLAGGPYEQYF.

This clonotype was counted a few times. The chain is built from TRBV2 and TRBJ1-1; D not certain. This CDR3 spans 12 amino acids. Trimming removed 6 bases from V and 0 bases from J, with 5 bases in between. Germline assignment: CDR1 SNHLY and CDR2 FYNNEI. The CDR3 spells CASRLMNTEAFF. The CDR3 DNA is TGTGCCAGCAGACTGATGAACACTGAAGCTTTCTTT.

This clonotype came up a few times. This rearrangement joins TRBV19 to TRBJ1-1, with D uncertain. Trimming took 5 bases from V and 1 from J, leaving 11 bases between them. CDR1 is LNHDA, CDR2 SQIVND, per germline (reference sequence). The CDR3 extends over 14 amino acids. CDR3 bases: TGTGCCAGTAGTGGGCGTGTGGAGAACACTGAAGCTTTCTTT. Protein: CASSGRVENTEAFF.

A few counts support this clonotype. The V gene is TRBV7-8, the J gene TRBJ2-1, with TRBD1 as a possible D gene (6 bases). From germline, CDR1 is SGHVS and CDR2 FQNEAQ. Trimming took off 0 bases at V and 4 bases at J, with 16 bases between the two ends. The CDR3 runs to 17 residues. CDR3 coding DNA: TGTGCCAGCAGCTTAGCAATCCGGAGGACAGTGTACAATGAGCAGTTCTTC. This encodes CASSLAIRRTVYNEQFF. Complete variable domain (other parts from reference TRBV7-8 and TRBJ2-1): GAGVSQSPRYKVAKRGQDVALRCDPISGHVSLFWYQQALGQGPEFLTYFQNEAQLDKSGLPSDRFFAERPEGSVSTLKIQRTQQEDSAVYLCASSLAIRRTVYNEQFFGPGTRLTVL.

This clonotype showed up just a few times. This chain's CDR3 is CASSLADRLRETQYF. CDR3 in DNA: TGCGCCAGCAGCTTGGCGGATAGGCTTAGAGAGACCCAGTACTTC. This sequence joins TRBV5-1 and TRBJ2-5; unclear D gene. The CDR3 length is 15 residues. Germline CDR1 reads SGHRS; CDR2 reads YFSETQ. V lost 0 bases and J 4 bases, leaving 13 bases between the germline ends. Looking up the rest from reference TRBV5-1 and TRBJ2-5 gives the full variable domain: KAGVTQTPRYLIKTRGQQVTLSCSPISGHRSVSWYQQTPGQGLQFLFEYFSETQRNKGNFPGRFSGRQFSNSRSEMNVSTLELGDSALYLCASSLADRLRETQYFGPGTRLLVL.

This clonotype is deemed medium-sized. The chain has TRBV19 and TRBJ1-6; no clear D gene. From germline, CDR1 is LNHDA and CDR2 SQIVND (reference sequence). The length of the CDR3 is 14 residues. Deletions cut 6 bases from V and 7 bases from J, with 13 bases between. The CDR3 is CASRTTDGNSPLHF. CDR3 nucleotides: TGTGCCAGTAGGACTACAGATGGGAATTCACCCCTCCACTTT.

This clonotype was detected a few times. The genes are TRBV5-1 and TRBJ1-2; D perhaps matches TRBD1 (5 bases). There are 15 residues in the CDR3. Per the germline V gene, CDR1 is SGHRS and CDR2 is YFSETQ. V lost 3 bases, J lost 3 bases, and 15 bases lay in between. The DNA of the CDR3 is TGCGCCAGCAGCTCGAACCAGCAGGGCTACTATGGCTACACCTTC. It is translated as CASSSNQQGYYGYTF.

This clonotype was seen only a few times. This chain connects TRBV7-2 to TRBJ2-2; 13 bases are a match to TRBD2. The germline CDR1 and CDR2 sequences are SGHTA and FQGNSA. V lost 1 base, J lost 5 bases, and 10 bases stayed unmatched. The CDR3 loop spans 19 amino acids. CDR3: CASSLGGGLAGFRTGELFF. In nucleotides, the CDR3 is TGTGCCAGCAGCTTAGGGGGGGGACTAGCGGGGTTTCGGACCGGGGAGCTGTTTTTT.

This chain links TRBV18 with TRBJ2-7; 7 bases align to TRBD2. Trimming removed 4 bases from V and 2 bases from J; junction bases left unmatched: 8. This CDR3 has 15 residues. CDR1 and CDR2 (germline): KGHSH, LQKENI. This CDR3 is CASSLERDPPYEQYF. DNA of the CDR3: TGTGCCAGCTCACTGGAGCGGGACCCCCCCTACGAGCAGTACTTC.

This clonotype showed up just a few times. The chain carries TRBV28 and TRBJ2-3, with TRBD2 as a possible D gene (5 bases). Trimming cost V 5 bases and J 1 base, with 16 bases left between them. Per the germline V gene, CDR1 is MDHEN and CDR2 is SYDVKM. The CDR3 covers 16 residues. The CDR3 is CASSHRGLTGTDTQYF. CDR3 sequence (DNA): TGTGCCAGCAGTCACCGGGGATTGACCGGCACAGATACGCAGTATTTT.

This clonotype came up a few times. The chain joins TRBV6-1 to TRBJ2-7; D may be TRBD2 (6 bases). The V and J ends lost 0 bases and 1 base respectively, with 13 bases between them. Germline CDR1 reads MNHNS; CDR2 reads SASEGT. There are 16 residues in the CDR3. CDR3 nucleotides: TGTGCCAGCAGTGAAGCTGGGGGGACGGCTTCCTACGAGCAGTACTTC. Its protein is CASSEAGGTASYEQYF.

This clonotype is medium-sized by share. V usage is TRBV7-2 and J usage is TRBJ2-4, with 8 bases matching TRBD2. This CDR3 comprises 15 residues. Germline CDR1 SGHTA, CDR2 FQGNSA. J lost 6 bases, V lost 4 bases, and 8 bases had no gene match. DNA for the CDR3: TGTGCCAGCAGCTACCAAGGGACTAGTGGAAACATTCAGTACTTC. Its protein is CASSYQGTSGNIQYF.

CDR3 sequence reads: CSVVGDRGFSNEQFF. Written as DNA, the CDR3 is TGCAGCGTTGTAGGGGACAGGGGATTTTCCAATGAGCAGTTCTTC. The chain is built from TRBV29-1 and TRBJ2-1; 10 nucleotides agree with TRBD1. This CDR3 comprises 15 residues. Per the germline V gene, CDR1 is SQVTM and CDR2 is ANQGSEA. V lost 4 bases, J lost 6 bases, and 9 bases stayed unmatched.

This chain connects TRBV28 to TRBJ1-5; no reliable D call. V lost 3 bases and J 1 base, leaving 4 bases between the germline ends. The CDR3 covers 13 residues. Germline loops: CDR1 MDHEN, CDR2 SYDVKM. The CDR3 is CASSLSSNQPQHF. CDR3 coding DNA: TGTGCCAGCAGTTTGAGCAGCAATCAGCCCCAGCATTTT.

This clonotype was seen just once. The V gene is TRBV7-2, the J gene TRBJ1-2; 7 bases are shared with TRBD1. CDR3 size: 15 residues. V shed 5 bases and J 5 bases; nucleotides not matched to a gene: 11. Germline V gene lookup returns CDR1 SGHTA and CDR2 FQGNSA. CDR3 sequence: CASSNGGQEAYGYTF. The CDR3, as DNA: TGTGCCAGCAGCAATGGAGGACAGGAGGCATATGGCTACACCTTC. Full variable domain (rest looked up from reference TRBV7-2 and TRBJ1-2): GAGVSQSPSNKVTEKGKDVELRCDPISGHTALYWYRQSLGQGLEFLIYFQGNSAPDKSGLPSDRFSAERTGGSVSTLTIQRTQQEDSAVYLCASSNGGQEAYGYTFGSGTRLTVV.

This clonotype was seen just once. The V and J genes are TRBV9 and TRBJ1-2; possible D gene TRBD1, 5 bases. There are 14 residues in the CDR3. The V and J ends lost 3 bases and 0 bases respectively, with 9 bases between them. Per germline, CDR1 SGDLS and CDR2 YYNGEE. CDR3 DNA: TGTGCCAGCAGCGGGGACGGGGCTAACTATGGCTACACCTTC. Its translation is CASSGDGANYGYTF.

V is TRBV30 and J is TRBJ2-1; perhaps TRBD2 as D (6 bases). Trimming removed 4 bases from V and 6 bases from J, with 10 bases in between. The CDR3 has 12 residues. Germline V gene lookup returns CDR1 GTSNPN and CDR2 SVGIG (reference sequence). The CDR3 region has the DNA TGTGCCTGGACACGGGAGTTCAATGAGCAGTTCTTC. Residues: CAWTREFNEQFF.

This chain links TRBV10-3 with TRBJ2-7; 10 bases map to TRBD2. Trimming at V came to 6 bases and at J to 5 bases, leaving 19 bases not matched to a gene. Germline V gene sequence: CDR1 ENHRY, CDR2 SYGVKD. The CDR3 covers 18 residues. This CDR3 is CAIRAGLAEVQGEDEQYF. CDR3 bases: TGTGCCATCAGGGCCGGACTAGCGGAGGTTCAGGGTGAGGACGAGCAGTACTTC.

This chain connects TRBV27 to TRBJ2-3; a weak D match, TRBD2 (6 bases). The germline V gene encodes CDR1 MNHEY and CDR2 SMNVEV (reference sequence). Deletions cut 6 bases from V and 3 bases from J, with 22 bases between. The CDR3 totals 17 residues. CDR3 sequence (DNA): TGTGCCAGCAGACTGGGTCGTCGGGGGAGATTTACAGATACGCAGTATTTT. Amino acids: CASRLGRRGRFTDTQYF.

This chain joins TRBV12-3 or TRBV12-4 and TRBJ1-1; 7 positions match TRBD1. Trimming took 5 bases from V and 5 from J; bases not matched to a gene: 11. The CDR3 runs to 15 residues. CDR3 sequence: CASSAATGLWTEAFF. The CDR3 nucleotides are TGTGCCAGCAGTGCGGCGACAGGGCTCTGGACTGAAGCTTTCTTT.

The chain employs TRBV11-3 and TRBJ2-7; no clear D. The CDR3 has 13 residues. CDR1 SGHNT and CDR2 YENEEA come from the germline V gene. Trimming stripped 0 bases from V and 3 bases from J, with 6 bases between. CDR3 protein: CASSLEGSYEQYF. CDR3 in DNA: TGTGCCAGCAGCTTAGAAGGCAGCTACGAGCAGTACTTC.

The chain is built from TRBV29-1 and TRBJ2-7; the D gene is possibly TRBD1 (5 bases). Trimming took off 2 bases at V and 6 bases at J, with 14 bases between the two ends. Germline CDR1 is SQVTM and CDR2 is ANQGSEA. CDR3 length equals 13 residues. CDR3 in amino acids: CSVESRATGEQYF. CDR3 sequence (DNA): TGCAGCGTTGAATCCAGGGCCACGGGCGAGCAGTACTTC.

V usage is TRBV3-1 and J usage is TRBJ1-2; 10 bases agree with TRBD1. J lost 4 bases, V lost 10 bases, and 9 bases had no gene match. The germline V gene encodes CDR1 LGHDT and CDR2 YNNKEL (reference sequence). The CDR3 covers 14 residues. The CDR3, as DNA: TGTGCCACCTCAACCCGGACAGGGGGCTATGGCTACACCTTC. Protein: CATSTRTGGYGYTF.

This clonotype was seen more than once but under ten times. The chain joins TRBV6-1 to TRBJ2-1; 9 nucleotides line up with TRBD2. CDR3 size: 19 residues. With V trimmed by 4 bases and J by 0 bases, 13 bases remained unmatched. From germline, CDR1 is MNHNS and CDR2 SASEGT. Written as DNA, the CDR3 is TGTGCCAGCAGTGTCGCGGCTAGCGGGATCCATAGCTCCTACAATGAGCAGTTCTTC. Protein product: CASSVAASGIHSSYNEQFF.

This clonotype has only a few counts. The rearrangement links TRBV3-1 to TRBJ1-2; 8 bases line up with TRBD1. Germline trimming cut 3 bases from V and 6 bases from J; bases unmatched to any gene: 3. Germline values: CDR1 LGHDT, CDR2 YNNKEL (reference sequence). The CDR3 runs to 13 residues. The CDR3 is CASSQGGQDGYTF. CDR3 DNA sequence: TGTGCCAGCAGCCAGGGGGGACAGGATGGCTACACCTTC.